The present TCR beta chain was sequenced within a study of cytomegalovirus exposure and HLA in healthy donors (dated by TCRdb to 2015 to 2018). Regarding the research as a whole: According to an earlier analysis of a few hundred of the donors, about 179 million T cells yielded 95 million to 140 million unique TCR beta sequences and 276 Gb of sequence data. An early release that covered fewer than 800 HLA-typed donors contained about 300 gigabases of sequencing data and around 80 million unique TCR sequences. Among the roughly 410 genotyped donors, around 81% belonged to the genetic ancestry cluster associated with self-reported Caucasian donors. The aim of the study was to test whether cataloging public T cell receptors could identify signatures of past pathogen exposure. The T cell repertoires of 666 subjects were profiled by immunosequencing and related to cytomegalovirus serostatus. Along with the roughly 610-subject first cohort, a separate validation cohort of over 90 different subjects was used. The study combined high-throughput TCR immunosequencing, statistical association of individual TCRs with disease status, and machine learning to predict cytomegalovirus infection status. In a later analysis, previously published TCR beta repertoires from 500 to 750 donors were re-analyzed and high-resolution HLA genotyping was added so that TCR occurrence patterns could be studied. Rather than drawing on any new phenotypic data, the later analysis identified candidate immune exposures from TCR beta sequences and the way those sequences occurred across donors. An earlier analysis of 587 of the donors used high-throughput TCR beta sequencing to judge whether each TCR beta V gene segment behaved as functional or pseudogenic. Donor age, sex, ethnicity and CMV serostatus were compiled alongside the repertoire data. A later genetic analysis used genome-wide SNP genotypes for about 55% of the 666 donors, treating that subset as a discovery cohort. Every discovery cohort repertoire had been produced on one sequencing platform. Both class I and class II loci were covered by HLA typing, at four-digit resolution. The number of typed donors differed by locus: about 620-630 for A, B, C, DRB1 and DQB1; 500 to 550 for DQA1; 606 for DPA1; and around 450 for DPB1. A handful of DR-DQ haplotypes were treated as single units for association and clustering because of strong linkage in the cohort. Among 398 genotyped donors of the cohort, an average of roughly 230,000 unique TCR beta nucleotide sequences was sequenced per donor, of which about 19% were non-productive. Findings and caveats that apply to the study as a whole: According to a later analysis, TCR association rates differed among HLA loci, with DRB1 alleles showing the most associated TCRs and HLA-C alleles showing the fewest. Three of the identified cytomegalovirus-associated TCR beta chains were confirmed in vitro to be specific for cytomegalovirus antigens. A later analysis reported that several top co-occurrence clusters appeared linked to parvovirus B19, influenza, CMV and Epstein-Barr virus. The classifier was reported to diagnose cytomegalovirus status with high specificity and sensitivity in both the original and validation cohorts. Correlated functional status among segregating V segments might be attributable to linkage disequilibrium, but an unknown experimental factor could not be ruled out. Some IMGT-functional V segments, including TRBV6-2 and TRBV6-3, could not be told apart with the 87-base-pair reads, so those segments were excluded. It was suggested by the authors that the approach could potentially be generalized to other disease states and immunological phenotypes. A total of 150 to 200 TCR beta chains were listed by the study as associated with cytomegalovirus. A later genetic analysis reported fewer N-insertions in productive TCRs among donors in an Asian-associated ancestry cluster than the roughly 720-donor mean. The sequencing pipeline was judged likely to have produced a cluster of highly shared sequence variants as a technical artifact. A further reported finding was that TCR beta sequences accurately predicted the HLA-A and HLA-B alleles for most subjects in the first cohort. Broadly in line with IMGT annotations, most TCR beta V segments showed up in productive rearrangements about 87% or about 30% of the time in an earlier analysis of 450 to 750 of the donors. According to a later analysis, most CMV-associated TCR beta chains appeared to be HLA-restricted, and the HLA associations seemed to be driven largely by CMV exposure. In this cohort, only TCR beta chains were sequenced, and detectable features were limited by the absence of alpha or paired-chain data. HLA typing was unavailable for some donors at each locus, so association tests used only the typed subset. In a later analysis, HLA-associated TCR beta chains showed more clonal expansion and lower generation probabilities than non-associated chains that were equally common. Assigning TCR associations to individual alleles was difficult when HLA alleles, especially DR and DQ, strongly co-occurred. A later genetic analysis associated a missense DCLRE1C variant with V-gene and J-gene trimming of TCR beta chains, and an independent cohort replicated the association. Sequencing depth was assumed to be roughly uniform across donors in the presence/absence analyses, though that assumption may not hold. Most TCR sequences were seen in very few donors, while some public TCRs were found in many individuals. For the cohort, immune exposure information was limited to CMV serostatus. In a later analysis, around 17,000 TCR beta sequences were associated with specific HLA alleles at a false discovery rate of 0.05. Approximately 18 rarely observed V segments, including chromosome 9 orphons, were excluded from the earlier analysis of a few hundred of the donors because counts were too low.

Receptors were amplified or captured by the immunoSEQ multiplex PCR assay. For the multiplex PCR, a mixture combining 60 forward primers for TCR Vbeta segments and 13 reverse primers for TCR Jbeta segments was used. Amplification of the CDR3 region of rearranged TCR beta genes was performed with a multiplex PCR assay on genomic DNA. The Illumina HiSeq System was used to sequence the amplified TCR beta libraries as 87-base-pair reads. From the authors' description of their analysis: In a later analysis, approximately 74 million unique TCR beta chains were counted across the 650 to 750 repertoires, and approximately 11 million of these chains were shared by at least two donors. Raw reads were error-corrected and collapsed into unique sequences with a nearest-neighbor algorithm that merged closely related sequences to remove PCR and sequencing errors. V, D and J gene segments were assigned by aligning CDR3 sequences to IMGT reference sequences. For a sequence to be retained, a match of at least six nucleotides to both a V gene segment and a J gene segment was required. A rearrangement counted as productive if the CDR3 had no stop codons and remained in frame with V and J, and every other rearrangement counted as non-productive. Following IMGT convention, CDR3 was defined as the stretch from the second conserved V-encoded cysteine to the conserved J-encoded phenylalanine. In an earlier analysis of 587 of the donors, sequences lacking an unambiguous match to a single V gene segment were excluded. An earlier analysis of 500 to 700 of the donors classified V segments as functional when productive rearrangements were above 56.7% and as segregating when the standard deviation between donors was above 5%. To diagnose cytomegalovirus status from the catalog of TCR beta chain sequences, a statistical classification framework was built. In a later analysis, TCR nucleotide sequences were compared against IMGT/GENE-DB human TR gene sequences so that V and J genes could be assigned. A later analysis assigned CDR3 sequences and most-parsimonious VDJ recombination scenarios with the TCRdist pipeline. In a later analysis, every TCR beta chain was defined by the combination of its CDR3 amino acid sequence and its V-gene family, and reads without a unique V-gene family were dropped. In a later analysis, a few hundred highly shared, low-generation-probability nucleotide sequences were removed to address suspected cross-contamination and a sequencing artifact. A later analysis calculated a clonal expansion index for each public chain from normalized within-repertoire ranks of inferred template counts. A later analysis computed generation probabilities with a VDJ recombination model fitted to out-of-frame rearrangements, and checked the results against IGoR. A later analysis scored TCR-TCR, TCR-HLA and TCR-CMV co-occurrence with hypergeometric tests, applying a repertoire-size bias correction to TCR pairs. A later analysis estimated false discovery rates by permuting HLA or CMV assignments 20 times. In a later analysis, co-occurring TCRs were grouped with DBSCAN, and TCRdist sequence similarity was added when clustering was performed within HLA-allele-positive subsets. Repertoires with fewer than 30,000 or more than 120,000 public chains were left out of co-occurrence clustering, as were about five repertoires with anomalous nucleotide sharing. TCRdb limited this immuneACCESS table to in-frame rearrangements with V and J called. A share of clones is missing; checked studies link under half to unresolved V genes, and the rest is unexplained. The V and J calls and the clone size are those of that table, but D and trimming were determined from the DNA. This sample lists about 120,000 clones; about four fifths were detected once. The leading ten clones occupy roughly 2.4% of the sample.

Including the terminal cysteine and phenylalanine, the CDR3 comprises 15 residues. Only CDR3 DNA remains: 45 bases, in frame from the first base. The germline V gene (reference sequence) provides CDR1 SEHNR and CDR2 FQNEAQ. V loses 5 bases at its end and J loses 5 bases; junction bases beyond the gene matches: 2. A remark on this clone: The antigen it recognizes is unknown. No much larger clone is present one base from it, and per-base qualities are unavailable. The sample has other DNA sequences that encode this CDR3 too.

In total, fewer than 750 healthy bone marrow donors made up the cohort. At the time of sampling, all cohort members were nominally healthy, though unrecorded immune exposures were likely present. The donor was CMV seronegative and was included in the group of under 450 seronegative cohort members. Every donor gave a peripheral blood sample, and the peripheral blood mononuclear cells from that sample were used for TCR beta sequencing. Genomic DNA extraction from the blood cell samples was performed with the Qiagen DNeasy Blood Extraction Kit. This TCR derives from a woman in her thirties or forties in good health and CMV-seronegative. The sequenced sample was PBMCs. This chain joins TRBV7-9 to TRBJ2-5; 16 bases in between match TRBD2. The DNA is TGTGCCAGCAGCCTGGGACTAGCGGGAGGGGAGACCCAGTACTTC. Its protein is CASSLGLAGGETQYF.